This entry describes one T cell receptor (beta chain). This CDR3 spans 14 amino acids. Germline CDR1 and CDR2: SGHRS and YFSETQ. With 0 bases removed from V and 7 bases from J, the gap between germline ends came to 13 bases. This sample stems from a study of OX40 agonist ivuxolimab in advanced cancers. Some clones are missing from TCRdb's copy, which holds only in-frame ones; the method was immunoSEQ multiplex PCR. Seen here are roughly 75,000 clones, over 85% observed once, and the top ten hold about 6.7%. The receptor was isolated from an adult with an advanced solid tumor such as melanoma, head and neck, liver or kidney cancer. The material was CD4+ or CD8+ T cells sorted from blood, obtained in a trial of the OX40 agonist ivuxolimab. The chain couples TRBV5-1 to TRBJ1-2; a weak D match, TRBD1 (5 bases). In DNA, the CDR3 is TGCGCCAGCAGCTTGGGTGGGACGGCTTCTGGCTACACCTTC. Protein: CASSLGGTASGYTF.